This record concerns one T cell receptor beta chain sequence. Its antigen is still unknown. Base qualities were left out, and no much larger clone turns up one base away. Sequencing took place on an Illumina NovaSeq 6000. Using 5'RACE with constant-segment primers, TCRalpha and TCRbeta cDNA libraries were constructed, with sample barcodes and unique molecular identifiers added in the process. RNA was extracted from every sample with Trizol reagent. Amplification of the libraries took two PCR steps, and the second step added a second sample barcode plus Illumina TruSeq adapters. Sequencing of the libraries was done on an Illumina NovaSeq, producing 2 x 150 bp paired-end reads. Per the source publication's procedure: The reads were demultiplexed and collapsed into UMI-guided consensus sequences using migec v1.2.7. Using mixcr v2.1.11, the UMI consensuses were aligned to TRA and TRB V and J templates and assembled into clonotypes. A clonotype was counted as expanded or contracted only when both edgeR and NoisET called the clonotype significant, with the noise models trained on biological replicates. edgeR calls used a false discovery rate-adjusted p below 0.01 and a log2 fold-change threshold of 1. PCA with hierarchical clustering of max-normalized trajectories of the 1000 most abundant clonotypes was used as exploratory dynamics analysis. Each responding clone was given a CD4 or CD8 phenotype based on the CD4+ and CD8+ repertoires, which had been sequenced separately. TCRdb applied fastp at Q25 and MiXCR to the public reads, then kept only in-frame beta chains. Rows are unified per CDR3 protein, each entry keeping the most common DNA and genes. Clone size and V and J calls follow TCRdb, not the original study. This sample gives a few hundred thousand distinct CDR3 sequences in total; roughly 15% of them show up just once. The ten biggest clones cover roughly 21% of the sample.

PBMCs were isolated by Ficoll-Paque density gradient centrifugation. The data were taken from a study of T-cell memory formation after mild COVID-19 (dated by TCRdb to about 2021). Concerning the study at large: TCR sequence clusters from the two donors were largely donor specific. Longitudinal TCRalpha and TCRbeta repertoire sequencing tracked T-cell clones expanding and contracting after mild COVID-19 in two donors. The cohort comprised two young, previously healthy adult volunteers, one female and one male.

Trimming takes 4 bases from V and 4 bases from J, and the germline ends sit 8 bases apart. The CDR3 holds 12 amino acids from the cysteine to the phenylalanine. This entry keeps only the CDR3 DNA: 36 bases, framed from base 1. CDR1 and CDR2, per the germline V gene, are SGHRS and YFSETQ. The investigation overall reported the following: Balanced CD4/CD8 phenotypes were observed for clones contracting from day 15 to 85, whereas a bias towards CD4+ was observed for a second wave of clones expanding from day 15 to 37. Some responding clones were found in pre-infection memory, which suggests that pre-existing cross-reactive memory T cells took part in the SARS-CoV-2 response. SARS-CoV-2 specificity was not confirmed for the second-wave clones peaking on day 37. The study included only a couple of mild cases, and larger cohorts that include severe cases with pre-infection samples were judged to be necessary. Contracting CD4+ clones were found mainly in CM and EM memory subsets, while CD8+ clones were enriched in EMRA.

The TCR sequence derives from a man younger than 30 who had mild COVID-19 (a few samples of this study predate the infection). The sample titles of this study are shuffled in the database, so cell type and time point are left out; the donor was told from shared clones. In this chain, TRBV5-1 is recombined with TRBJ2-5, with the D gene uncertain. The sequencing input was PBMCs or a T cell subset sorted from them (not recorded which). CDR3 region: CASSNGLETQYF. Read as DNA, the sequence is TGCGCCAGCAGCAACGGGTTAGAGACCCAGTACTTC. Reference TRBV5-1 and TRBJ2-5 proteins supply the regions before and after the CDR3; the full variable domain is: KAGVTQTPRYLIKTRGQQVTLSCSPISGHRSVSWYQQTPGQGLQFLFEYFSETQRNKGNFPGRFSGRQFSNSRSEMNVSTLELGDSALYLCASSNGLETQYFGPGTRLLVL.